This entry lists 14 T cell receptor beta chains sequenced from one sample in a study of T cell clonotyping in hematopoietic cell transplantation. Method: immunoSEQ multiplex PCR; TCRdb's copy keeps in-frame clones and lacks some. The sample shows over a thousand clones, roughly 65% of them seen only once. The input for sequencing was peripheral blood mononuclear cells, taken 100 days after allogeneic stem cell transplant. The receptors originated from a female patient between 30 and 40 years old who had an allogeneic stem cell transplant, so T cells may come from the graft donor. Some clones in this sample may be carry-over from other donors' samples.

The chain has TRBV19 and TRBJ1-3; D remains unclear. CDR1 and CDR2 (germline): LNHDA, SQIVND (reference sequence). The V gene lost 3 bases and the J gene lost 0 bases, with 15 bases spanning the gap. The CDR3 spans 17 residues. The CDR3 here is CASSMGFQAFSGNTIYF. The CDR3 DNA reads TGTGCCAGTAGTATGGGATTCCAGGCTTTCTCTGGAAACACCATATATTTT.

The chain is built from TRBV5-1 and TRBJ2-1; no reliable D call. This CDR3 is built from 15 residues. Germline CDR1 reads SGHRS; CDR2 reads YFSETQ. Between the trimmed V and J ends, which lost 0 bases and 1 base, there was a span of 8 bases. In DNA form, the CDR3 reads TGCGCCAGCAGCTTGGGCCAAGGATCCTACAATGAGCAGTTCTTC. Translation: CASSLGQGSYNEQFF.

DNA for the CDR3: TGTGCCAGCAGTGAAGGGGCACATAACTATGGCTACACCTTC. Translated: CASSEGAHNYGYTF. This rearrangement joins TRBV2 to TRBJ1-2; D call uncertain. Trimming removed 1 base at V and 1 base at J, with 7 bases between. Germline V gene sequence: CDR1 SNHLY, CDR2 FYNNEI. The CDR3 is 14 residues long.

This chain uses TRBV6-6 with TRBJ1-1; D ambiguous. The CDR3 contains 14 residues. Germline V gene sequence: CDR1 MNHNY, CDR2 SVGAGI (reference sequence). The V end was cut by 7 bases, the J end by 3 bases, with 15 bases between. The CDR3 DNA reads TGTGCCAGCAATGACTGGGGAGACCACACTGAAGCTTTCTTT. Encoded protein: CASNDWGDHTEAFF.

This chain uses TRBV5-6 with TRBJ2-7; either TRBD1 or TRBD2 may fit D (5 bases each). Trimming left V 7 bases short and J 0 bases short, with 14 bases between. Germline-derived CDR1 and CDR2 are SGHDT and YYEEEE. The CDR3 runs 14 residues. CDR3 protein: CASQGDGNSYEQYF. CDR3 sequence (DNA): TGTGCCAGCCAAGGGGACGGGAACTCCTACGAGCAGTACTTC.

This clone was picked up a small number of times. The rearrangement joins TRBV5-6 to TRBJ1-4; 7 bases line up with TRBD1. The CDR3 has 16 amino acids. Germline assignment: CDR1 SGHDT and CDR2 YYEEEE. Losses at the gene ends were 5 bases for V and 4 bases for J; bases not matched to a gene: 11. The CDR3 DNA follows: TGTGCCAGCAGTAAGAACGGCGCAGGGGGTAATGAAAAACTGTTTTTT. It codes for CASSKNGAGGNEKLFF.

Here the CDR3 reads CASSEARGRPMNTEAFF. In DNA form, the CDR3 reads TGTGCCAGCAGTGAAGCTCGGGGACGGCCCATGAACACTGAAGCTTTCTTT. The J gene is TRBJ1-1, the V gene TRBV6-1; tentatively, D is TRBD1 (5 bases). The CDR3 is made up of 17 amino acids. V was shortened by 0 bases and J by 0 bases, with 14 bases between the two germline ends. Germline V gives CDR1 MNHNS, CDR2 SASEGT.

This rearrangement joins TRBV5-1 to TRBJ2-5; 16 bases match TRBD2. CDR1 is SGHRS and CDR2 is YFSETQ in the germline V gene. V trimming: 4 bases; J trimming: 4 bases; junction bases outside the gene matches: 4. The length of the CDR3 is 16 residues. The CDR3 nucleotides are TGCGCCAGCAGCCCGGGACTAGCGGGAGGGCGAGAGACCCAGTACTTC. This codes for CASSPGLAGGRETQYF.

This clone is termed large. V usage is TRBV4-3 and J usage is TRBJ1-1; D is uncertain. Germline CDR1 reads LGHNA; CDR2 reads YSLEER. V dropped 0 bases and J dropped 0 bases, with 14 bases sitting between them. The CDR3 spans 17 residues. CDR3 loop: CASSQDFGGGVNTEAFF. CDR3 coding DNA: TGCGCCAGCAGCCAAGATTTCGGTGGAGGAGTGAACACTGAAGCTTTCTTT.

The CDR3 loop is CASSSVGYEQYF. The CDR3 nucleotides read TGTGCCAGCAGTTCGGTAGGGTACGAGCAGTACTTC. The genes are TRBV27 and TRBJ2-7; no firm D call. This CDR3 is built from 12 residues. In germline, CDR1 is MNHEY, CDR2 SMNVEV (reference sequence). Trimming shortened V by 4 bases and J by 4 bases, and 8 bases separated the two germline ends.

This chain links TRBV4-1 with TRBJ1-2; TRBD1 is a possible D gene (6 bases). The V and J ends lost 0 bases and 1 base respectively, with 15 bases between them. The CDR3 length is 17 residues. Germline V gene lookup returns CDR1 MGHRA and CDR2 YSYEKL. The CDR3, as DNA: TGCGCCAGCAGCCAAGAGACGGCGGACAGACTTAACTATGGCTACACCTTC. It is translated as CASSQETADRLNYGYTF.

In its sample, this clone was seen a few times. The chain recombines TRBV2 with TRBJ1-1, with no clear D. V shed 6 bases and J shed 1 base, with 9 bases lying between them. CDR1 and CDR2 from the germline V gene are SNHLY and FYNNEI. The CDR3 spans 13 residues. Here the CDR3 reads CASRYAQNTEAFF. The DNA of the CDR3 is TGTGCCAGCAGGTACGCACAGAACACTGAAGCTTTCTTT. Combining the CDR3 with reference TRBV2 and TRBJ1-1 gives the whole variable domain EPEVTQTPSHQVTQMGQEVILRCVPISNHLYFYWYRQILGQKVEFLVSFYNNEISEKSEIFDDQFSVERPDGSNFTLKIRSTKLEDSAMYFCASRYAQNTEAFFGQGTRLTVV.

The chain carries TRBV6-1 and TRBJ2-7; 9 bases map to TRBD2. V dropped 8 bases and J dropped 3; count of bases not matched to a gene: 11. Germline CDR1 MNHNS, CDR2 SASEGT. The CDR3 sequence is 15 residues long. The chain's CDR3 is CASLWGRGGGYEQYF. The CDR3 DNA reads TGTGCCAGCCTCTGGGGGCGGGGGGGTGGCTACGAGCAGTACTTC.

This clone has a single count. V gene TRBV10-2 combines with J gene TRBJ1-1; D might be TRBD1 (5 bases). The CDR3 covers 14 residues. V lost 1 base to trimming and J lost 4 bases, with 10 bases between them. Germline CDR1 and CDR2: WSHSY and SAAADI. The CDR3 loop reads CASSELPGSTEAFF. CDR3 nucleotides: TGCGCCAGCAGTGAGTTGCCAGGGAGCACTGAAGCTTTCTTT.